These T cell receptor beta chains were read from a single sample in a study of T cell responses to AZD1222 COVID-19 vaccine. TCRdb's table, derived via immunoSEQ multiplex PCR, lists solely in-frame clones and lacks some. This table has under 130,000 clones, 90% to 95% appearing once. The input for sequencing was peripheral blood, taken on day 0 of AZD1222 vaccination. Receptor source: an adult in good health. Each CDR3 is given with its conserved first and last residue. D genes are given only for firm matches. Some rows have no size entry. The others give once, few or many, or a class for an expanded clone.

J,size,D,V,CDR3,DNA
TRBJ2-5,-,TRBD1,TRBV6-5,CASTRAATGRETQYF,TGTGCCAGCACCCGAGCGGCGACAGGGAGAGAGACCCAGTACTTC
TRBJ2-6,-,TRBD1,TRBV5-1,CASRLTGGPTGANVLTF,TGCGCCAGCAGACTCACAGGGGGCCCGACTGGGGCCAACGTCCTGACTTTC
TRBJ1-2,-,-,TRBV9,CASSPDTYGYTF,TGTGCCAGCAGCCCCGACACCTATGGCTACACCTTC
TRBJ1-1,-,-,TRBV7-9,CASRGGISTEAFF,TGTGCCAGCAGGGGAGGTATTAGCACTGAAGCTTTCTTT
TRBJ1-4,-,TRBD1,TRBV27,CASSPGTGPNEKLFF,TGTGCCAGCAGTCCTGGGACAGGGCCTAACGAAAAACTGTTTTTT
TRBJ1-2,once,TRBD1,TRBV19,CASGQEGNYGYTF,TGTGCCTCCGGACAGGAGGGAAACTATGGCTACACCTTC
TRBJ2-2,-,-,TRBV6-5,CASIFSGTNTGELFF,TGTGCCAGCATCTTTTCGGGAACCAACACCGGGGAGCTGTTTTTT
TRBJ2-1,once,-,TRBV28,CASSLIGSSYNEQFF,TGTGCCAGCAGTTTAATCGGGAGCTCCTACAATGAGCAGTTCTTC
TRBJ1-1,-,TRBD1,TRBV19,CASRDRGLSTEAFF,TGTGCCAGTAGAGACAGGGGGTTAAGCACTGAAGCTTTCTTT
TRBJ2-7,-,-,TRBV6-5,CASRTGSYEQYF,TGTGCCAGCAGGACCGGAAGCTACGAGCAGTACTTC
TRBJ2-7,-,-,TRBV27,CASSLGGEQYF,TGTGCCAGCAGTTTGGGGGGTGAGCAGTACTTC
TRBJ2-1,-,-,TRBV5-8,CASSRKGPAEQFF,TGTGCCAGCAGCCGAAAGGGACCCGCGGAGCAGTTCTTC
TRBJ2-4,-,TRBD1,TRBV4-3,CASSQGDRVKNIQYF,TGCGCCAGCAGCCAAGGGGACAGGGTCAAAAACATTCAGTACTTC
TRBJ2-7,-,TRBD2,TRBV19,CASSMASGAFYEQYF,TGTGCCAGTAGTATGGCTAGCGGGGCTTTCTACGAGCAGTACTTC
TRBJ2-7,-,-,TRBV10-3,CAISVVEGNEQYF,TGTGCCATCAGTGTTGTGGAGGGTAACGAGCAGTACTTC
TRBJ2-2,-,-,TRBV5-8,CASSLATLTGELFF,TGTGCCAGCAGCTTGGCTACCCTCACCGGGGAGCTGTTTTTT
TRBJ1-2,-,-,TRBV6-5,CASRSGHINYGYTF,TGTGCCAGCAGGTCCGGACACATTAACTATGGCTACACCTTC
TRBJ2-7,-,TRBD1,TRBV18,CASSPQRGQGYAYEQYF,TGTGCCAGCTCACCCCAAAGAGGACAGGGCTACGCCTACGAGCAGTACTTC
TRBJ1-2,-,-,TRBV5-1,CASTEGTNYGYTF,TGCGCCAGCACGGAGGGGACCAACTATGGCTACACCTTC
TRBJ2-7,-,-,TRBV19,CASSDPAQGLFEQYF,TGTGCCAGTAGTGACCCCGCGCAGGGTTTATTCGAGCAGTACTTC
TRBJ1-1,-,-,TRBV6-2/TRBV6-3,CASSLDTRYEAFF,TGTGCCAGCAGTTTGGACACACGCTATGAAGCTTTCTTT
TRBJ2-1,-,TRBD2,TRBV7-2,CASSFSGRARNEQFF,TGTGCCAGCAGCTTTAGCGGGAGGGCCAGGAATGAGCAGTTCTTC
TRBJ2-1,once,TRBD2,TRBV4-3,CASSQESGGAYNEQFF,TGCGCCAGCAGCCAAGAGAGCGGGGGGGCCTACAATGAGCAGTTCTTC
TRBJ2-2,-,-,TRBV19,CASSIVQRTGELFF,TGTGCCAGTAGTATAGTTCAGAGGACCGGGGAGCTGTTTTTT
TRBJ2-3,-,-,TRBV28,CASLHAKVTDTQYF,TGTGCCAGCCTACATGCCAAAGTCACAGATACGCAGTATTTT
TRBJ1-4,-,-,TRBV5-1,CASSWGQGREKLFF,TGCGCCAGCAGCTGGGGCCAGGGTCGCGAAAAACTGTTTTTT
TRBJ2-7,-,-,TRBV7-9,CASSPALRGAEQYF,TGTGCCAGCAGCCCGGCACTTCGAGGGGCCGAGCAGTACTTC
TRBJ1-2,-,-,TRBV6-1,CASSDPWGGSGYTF,TGTGCCAGCAGTGACCCCTGGGGGGGAAGTGGCTACACCTTC